Shown below are 19 T cell receptor beta chains from a single sample sequenced in a study of beta chain features in type 1 diabetes. The sequenced template was cDNA made from the entire isolated RNA. The method was immunoSEQ multiplex PCR; TCRdb's version includes in-frame clones alone and lacks a portion of them. The data hold about 330,000 clones, with approximately 10% observed a single time. The specimen was naive CD4+ T cells from blood. The origin of the receptors is a woman aged 25 to 39 in good health.

This clone was found a few times. The chain carries TRBV18 and TRBJ2-7; 7 bases are a match to TRBD2. Germline CDR1 reads KGHSH; CDR2 reads LQKENI. The CDR3 spans 13 residues. The trim removed 6 bases at V and 5 bases at J, leaving 7 bases unmatched. The CDR3 sequence: CASSKRDADEQYF. The CDR3 DNA sequence: TGTGCCAGCTCTAAGCGGGATGCGGACGAGCAGTACTTC.

The V gene is TRBV7-9, the J gene TRBJ2-1; maybe TRBD1 (5 bases). The CDR3 totals 14 residues. V was trimmed by 8 bases and J by 4 bases, leaving 15 bases between them. CDR1 and CDR2 (germline): SEHNR, FQNEAQ (reference sequence). The CDR3 protein is CASFPVGPYNEQFF. In DNA, the CDR3 is TGTGCCAGCTTCCCGGTGGGGCCATACAATGAGCAGTTCTTC.

This rearrangement joins TRBV9 to TRBJ1-2; the D gene is possibly TRBD1 (6 bases). The CDR3 has 13 amino acids. CDR1 is SGDLS, CDR2 YYNGEE, per germline. Trimming shortened V by 4 bases and J by 8 bases, and 15 bases separated the two germline ends. The CDR3 DNA reads TGTGCCAGCAGCCCGACAGGTACGCAGGGCTACACCTTC. It translates to CASSPTGTQGYTF.

The chain has TRBV25-1 and TRBJ1-2, with TRBD1 matching over 9 bases. CDR1 and CDR2 from the germline V gene are MGHDK and SYGVNS. The CDR3 is 15 amino acids. V lost 0 bases to trimming and J lost 7 bases; unmatched junction nucleotides: 6. CDR3 region: CASSEYSGQGGGYTF. The CDR3 bases are TGTGCCAGCAGTGAATATTCGGGACAGGGTGGTGGCTACACCTTC.

This clone appeared a few times. The CDR3 here is CASSPLGLRETQYF. The CDR3 DNA sequence: TGTGCCAGCAGCCCACTCGGGTTACGAGAGACCCAGTACTTC. The chain links TRBV7-3 to TRBJ2-5; D uncertain. V gave up 5 bases and J gave up 4 bases, with 14 bases separating them. The CDR3 has 14 residues. Germline CDR1 is SGHTA and CDR2 is FQGTGA.

In this sample, this clone turned up a few times. The chain recombines TRBV4-3 with TRBJ2-2; D is ambiguous. CDR1 LGHNA and CDR2 YSLEER come from the germline V gene. Between the trimmed V and J ends, which lost 0 bases and 6 bases, there was a span of 11 bases. The CDR3 runs to 15 residues. The CDR3 coding sequence is TGCGCCAGCAGCCAAGAGGCAGTAATACCCGGGGAGCTGTTTTTT. This encodes CASSQEAVIPGELFF.

This clone was picked up a small number of times. As DNA, the CDR3 is TGTGCCAGCAGTGAATTTCCCCGGACAGGGGAATCCTACGAGCAGTACTTC. The encoded protein is CASSEFPRTGESYEQYF. The V call is TRBV25-1, the J call TRBJ2-7, with TRBD1 matching over 9 bases. Trimming removed 1 base from V and 1 base from J; junction bases left unmatched: 8. CDR1 MGHDK and CDR2 SYGVNS come from the germline V gene. The CDR3 has 17 amino acids.

V usage is TRBV11-2 and J usage is TRBJ2-6; D call uncertain. CDR3 size: 15 residues. The germline V gene encodes CDR1 SGHAT and CDR2 FQNNGV. Trimming shortened V by 5 bases and J by 0 bases, and 8 bases separated the two germline ends. CDR3 residues: CASSRTSSGANVLTF. The CDR3 DNA sequence: TGTGCCAGCAGCCGAACAAGCTCTGGGGCCAACGTCCTGACTTTC.

This clone was observed a handful of times. V gene TRBV19 combines with J gene TRBJ2-7; tentative D call: TRBD1 (5 bases). Germline CDR1 and CDR2: LNHDA and SQIVND (reference sequence). The CDR3 spans 14 residues. Trimming took off 9 bases at V and 4 bases at J, with 19 bases between the two ends. The CDR3 DNA follows: TGTGCCAGAGGGGCCGACGGCTTGGGGTACGAGCAGTACTTC. This encodes CARGADGLGYEQYF.

The chain combines TRBV25-1 with TRBJ2-1; 9 bases line up with TRBD1. Looked up from germline, CDR1 is MGHDK and CDR2 is SYGVNS. V lost 5 bases and J lost 9; bases outside the gene matches: 14. This CDR3 comprises 16 residues. In DNA, the CDR3 is TGTGCCAGCAGTCCCTTTGCGGGACAGGGATTGAGTGAGCAGTTCTTC. Its protein is CASSPFAGQGLSEQFF. Using reference TRBV25-1 and TRBJ2-1 for the parts outside the CDR3, the full variable domain is EADIYQTPRYLVIGTGKKITLECSQTMGHDKMYWYQQDPGMELHLIHYSYGVNSTEKGDLSSESTVSRIRTEHFPLTLESARPSHTSQYLCASSPFAGQGLSEQFFGPGTRLTVL.

This clone appeared a few times. As DNA, the CDR3 is TGTGCCAGCAGCACCGGGACTAGCGGGAGACAGCAGTACTTC. Its protein is CASSTGTSGRQQYF. The chain couples TRBV7-2 to TRBJ2-7; 14 bases are a match to TRBD2. From germline, CDR1 is SGHTA and CDR2 FQGNSA. J lost 8 bases, V lost 5 bases, and 5 bases had no gene match. The CDR3 spans 14 residues.

The rearrangement joins TRBV15 to TRBJ2-6; no clear D. The CDR3 spans 15 residues. Per germline, CDR1 LNHNV and CDR2 YYDKDF (reference sequence). Trimming shortened V by 0 bases and J by 0 bases, and 3 bases separated the two germline ends. The CDR3 coding sequence is TGTGCCACCAGCAGAGAACTCTCTGGGGCCAACGTCCTGACTTTC. Residues: CATSRELSGANVLTF.

This clone was counted a single time. The chain links TRBV6-5 to TRBJ2-1; a possible D gene is TRBD2 (5 bases). V was cut by 0 bases and J by 6 bases, with 12 bases left in between. Germline assignment: CDR1 MNHEY and CDR2 SVGAGI. There are 15 residues in the CDR3. This CDR3 reads CASSYSATRGNEQFF. The CDR3 coding sequence is TGTGCCAGCAGTTACTCCGCAACTCGGGGCAATGAGCAGTTCTTC.

This clone occurred a few times. The rearrangement uses TRBV15 and TRBJ2-5; no clear D. Matching the DNA end better, TRBJ2-7 makes the J call doubtful. This CDR3 is built from 12 residues. Germline CDR1 is LNHNV and CDR2 is YYDKDF (reference sequence). The CDR3: CATSRGKYEQYF. In DNA form, the CDR3 reads TGTGCCACCAGCAGAGGAAAATACGAGCAGTACTTC.

This rearrangement joins TRBV2 to TRBJ1-1; 10 bases fit TRBD1. Looked up from germline, CDR1 is SNHLY and CDR2 is FYNNEI. V was clipped by 5 bases and J by 3 bases; unmatched bases: 3. The CDR3 consists of 14 residues. CDR3 loop: CASSTGQGDTEAFF. As DNA, the CDR3 is TGTGCCAGCAGTACAGGACAGGGGGACACTGAAGCTTTCTTT.

This clone was picked up a small number of times. This chain uses TRBV2 with TRBJ2-5; D possibly corresponds to TRBD1 (6 bases). The CDR3 sequence is 14 residues long. From germline, CDR1 is SNHLY and CDR2 FYNNEI. Deletions cut 6 bases from V and 5 bases from J, with 16 bases between. DNA of the CDR3: TGTGCCAGCAGGGGGGCGAGGACACGGGAGACCCAGTACTTC. This encodes CASRGARTRETQYF.

This clone has just a few counts. The chain combines TRBV7-9 with TRBJ1-1; D gene unclear. The CDR3 has 15 amino acids. Per the germline V gene, CDR1 is SEHNR and CDR2 is FQNEAQ (reference sequence). V was shortened by 5 bases and J by 0 bases, with 13 bases between the two germline ends. CDR3 in amino acids: CASSPLPILNTEAFF. CDR3 DNA: TGTGCCAGCAGCCCCCTACCCATCCTGAACACTGAAGCTTTCTTT.

This clone was observed a few times. V usage is TRBV9 and J usage is TRBJ2-1; 8 bases agree with TRBD2. The CDR3 loop spans 16 amino acids. Germline V gives CDR1 SGDLS, CDR2 YYNGEE. After removal of 4 bases from V and 6 bases from J, the junction contained 12 bases not matched to a gene. The CDR3 DNA reads TGTGCCAGCAGCCCAACCACCGGGACTAGGCGCAATGAGCAGTTCTTC. Amino acid sequence: CASSPTTGTRRNEQFF.

This clone was seen a handful of times. The rearrangement uses TRBV19 and TRBJ2-7; 10 nucleotides agree with TRBD2. Germline CDR1 is LNHDA and CDR2 is SQIVND (reference sequence). The trim removed 6 bases at V and 4 bases at J, leaving 9 bases unmatched. This CDR3 region has 15 residues. CDR3 sequence (DNA): TGTGCCAGTAGCCGCCCTAGCGGGAGTTCGTACGAGCAGTACTTC. Protein sequence: CASSRPSGSSYEQYF.